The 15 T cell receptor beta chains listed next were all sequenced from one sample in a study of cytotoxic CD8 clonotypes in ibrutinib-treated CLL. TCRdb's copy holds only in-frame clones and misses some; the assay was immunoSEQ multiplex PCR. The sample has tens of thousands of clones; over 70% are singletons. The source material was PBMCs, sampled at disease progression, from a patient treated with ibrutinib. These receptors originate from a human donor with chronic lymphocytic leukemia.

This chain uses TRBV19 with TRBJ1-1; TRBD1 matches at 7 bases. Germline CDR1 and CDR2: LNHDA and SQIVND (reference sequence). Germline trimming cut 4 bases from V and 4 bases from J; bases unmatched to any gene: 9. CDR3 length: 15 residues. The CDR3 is CASSTLRGGGTEAFF. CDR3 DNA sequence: TGTGCCAGTAGTACCCTTAGAGGGGGCGGCACTGAAGCTTTCTTT.

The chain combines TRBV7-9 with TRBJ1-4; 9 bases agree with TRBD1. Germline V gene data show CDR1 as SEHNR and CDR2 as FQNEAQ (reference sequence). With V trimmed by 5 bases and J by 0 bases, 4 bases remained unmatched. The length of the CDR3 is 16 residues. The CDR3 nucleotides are TGTGCCAGCAGCCTTGGGACAGGGCCAACTAATGAAAAACTGTTTTTT. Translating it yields CASSLGTGPTNEKLFF.

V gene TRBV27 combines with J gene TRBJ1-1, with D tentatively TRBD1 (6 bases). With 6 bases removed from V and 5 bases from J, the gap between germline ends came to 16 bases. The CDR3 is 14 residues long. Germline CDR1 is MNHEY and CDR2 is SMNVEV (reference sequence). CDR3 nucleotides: TGTGCCAGCAGCCGGGGGGGGCAAAGGACTGAAGCTTTCTTT. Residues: CASSRGGQRTEAFF.

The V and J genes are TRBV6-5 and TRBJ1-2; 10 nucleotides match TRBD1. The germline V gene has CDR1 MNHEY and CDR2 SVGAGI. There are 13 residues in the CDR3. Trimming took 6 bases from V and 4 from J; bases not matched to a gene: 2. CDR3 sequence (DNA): TGTGCCAGCAGCAGGACAGGGGGCTATGGCTACACCTTC. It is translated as CASSRTGGYGYTF.

This CDR3 reads CASSEPAGGSVTQYF. CDR3 DNA sequence: TGCGCCAGCAGTGAGCCAGCGGGGGGTTCGGTGACCCAGTACTTC. The chain employs TRBV10-2 and TRBJ2-5, with 9 positions matching TRBD2. Germline CDR1 reads WSHSY; CDR2 reads SAAADI. The V segment lost 2 bases and the J segment 7 bases; nucleotides outside the gene matches: 8. The CDR3 sequence is 15 residues long.

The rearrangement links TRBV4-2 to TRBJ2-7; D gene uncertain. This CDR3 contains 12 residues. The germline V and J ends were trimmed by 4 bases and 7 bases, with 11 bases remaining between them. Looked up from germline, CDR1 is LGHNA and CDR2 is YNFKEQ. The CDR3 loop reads CASSPAVEEQYF. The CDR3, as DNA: TGTGCCAGCAGCCCGGCGGTGGAAGAGCAGTACTTC.

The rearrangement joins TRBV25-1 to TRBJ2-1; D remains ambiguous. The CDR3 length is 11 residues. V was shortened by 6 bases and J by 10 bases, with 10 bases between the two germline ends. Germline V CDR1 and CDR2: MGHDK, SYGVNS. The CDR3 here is CASSLLWEQFF. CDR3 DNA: TGTGCCAGCAGCCTACTCTGGGAGCAGTTCTTC.

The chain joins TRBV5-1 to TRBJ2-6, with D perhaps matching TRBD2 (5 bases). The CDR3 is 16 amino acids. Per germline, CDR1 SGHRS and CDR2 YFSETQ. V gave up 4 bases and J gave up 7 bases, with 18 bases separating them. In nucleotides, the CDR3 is TGCGCCAGCAGCGACGGACTGATGCTGGGTGCCAACGTCCTGACTTTC. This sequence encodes CASSDGLMLGANVLTF.

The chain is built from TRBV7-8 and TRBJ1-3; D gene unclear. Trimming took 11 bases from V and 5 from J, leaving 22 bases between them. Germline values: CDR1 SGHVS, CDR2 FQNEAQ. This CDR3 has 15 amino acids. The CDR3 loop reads CAAIRSLVVRNTIYF. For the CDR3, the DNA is TGTGCCGCAATAAGGTCGCTAGTGGTAAGAAACACCATATATTTT.

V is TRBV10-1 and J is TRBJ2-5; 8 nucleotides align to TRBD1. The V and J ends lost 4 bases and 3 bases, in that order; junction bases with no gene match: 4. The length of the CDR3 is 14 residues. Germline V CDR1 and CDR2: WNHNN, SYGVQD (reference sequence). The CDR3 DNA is TGCGCCAGCAGTGGACTACAGGGGGAAGAGACCCAGTACTTC. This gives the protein CASSGLQGEETQYF.

The CDR3 protein is CASSRRRTSGFQETQYF. The DNA for the CDR3 is TGTGCCAGCAGCCGACGGAGGACTAGCGGGTTCCAAGAGACCCAGTACTTC. The genes are TRBV7-2 and TRBJ2-5; 11 nucleotides match TRBD2. Germline V gene data show CDR1 as SGHTA and CDR2 as FQGNSA. V lost 5 bases and J lost 1; bases outside the gene matches: 9. CDR3 size: 17 residues.

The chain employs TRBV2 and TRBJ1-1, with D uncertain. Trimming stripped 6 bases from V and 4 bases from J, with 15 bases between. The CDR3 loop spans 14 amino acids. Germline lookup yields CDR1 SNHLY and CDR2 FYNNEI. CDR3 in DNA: TGTGCCAGCAGGACGGGGAGGCGATTCACTGAAGCTTTCTTT. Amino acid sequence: CASRTGRRFTEAFF.

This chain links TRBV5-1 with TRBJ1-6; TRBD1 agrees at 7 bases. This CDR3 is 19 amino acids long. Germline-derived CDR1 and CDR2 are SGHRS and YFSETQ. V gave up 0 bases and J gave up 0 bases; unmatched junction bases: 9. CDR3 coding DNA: TGCGCCAGCAGCTTGGATTTCGACAGGGCTAGCTCCTATAATTCACCCCTCCACTTT. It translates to CASSLDFDRASSYNSPLHF.

CDR3 sequence: CASSVTSGGKETQYF. CDR3 in DNA: TGTGCCAGCAGCGTGACTAGCGGGGGGAAGGAGACCCAGTACTTC. The V and J genes are TRBV5-6 and TRBJ2-5, with 13 nucleotides matching TRBD2. The trim removed 4 bases at V and 5 bases at J, leaving 5 bases unmatched. Germline loops: CDR1 SGHDT, CDR2 YYEEEE. CDR3 size: 15 residues.

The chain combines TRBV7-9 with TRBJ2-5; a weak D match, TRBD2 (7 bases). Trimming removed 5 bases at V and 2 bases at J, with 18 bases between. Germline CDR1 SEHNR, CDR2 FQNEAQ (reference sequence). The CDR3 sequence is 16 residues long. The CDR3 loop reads CASSPIGRGRQETQYF. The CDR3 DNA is TGTGCCAGCAGCCCGATCGGGCGGGGGCGACAAGAGACCCAGTACTTC.